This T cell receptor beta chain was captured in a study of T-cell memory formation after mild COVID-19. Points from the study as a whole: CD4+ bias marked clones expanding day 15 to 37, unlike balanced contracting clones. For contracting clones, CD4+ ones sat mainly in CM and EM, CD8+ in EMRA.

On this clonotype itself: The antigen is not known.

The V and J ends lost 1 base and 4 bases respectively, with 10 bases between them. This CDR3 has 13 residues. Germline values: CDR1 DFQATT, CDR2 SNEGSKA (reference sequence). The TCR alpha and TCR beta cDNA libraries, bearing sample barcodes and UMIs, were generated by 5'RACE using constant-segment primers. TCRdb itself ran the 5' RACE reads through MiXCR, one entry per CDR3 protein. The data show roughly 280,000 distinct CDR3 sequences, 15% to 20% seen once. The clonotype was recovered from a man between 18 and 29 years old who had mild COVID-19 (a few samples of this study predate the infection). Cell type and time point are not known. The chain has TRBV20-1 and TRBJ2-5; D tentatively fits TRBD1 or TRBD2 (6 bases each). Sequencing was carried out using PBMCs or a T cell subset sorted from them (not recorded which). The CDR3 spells CSARGGARETQYF. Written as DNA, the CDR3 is TGCAGTGCTAGAGGGGGGGCCAGAGAGACCCAGTACTTC.